Reported below is one T cell receptor beta chain. Antigen specificity is unknown. The source of the sample is a study of T cells after yellow fever vaccination. Study at large: SMART-Seq v4 Ultra Low Input prepared libraries from low-cell fractions. Study-level findings and limits: Only a minor proportion of clonotypes was detected across both CD4 and CD8 compartments.

Unmatched junction bases numbered 7, after V lost 4 bases and J lost 0 bases. The CDR3 extends over 16 amino acids. Germline CDR1 MDHEN, CDR2 SYDVKM. TCRdb recomputed calls from the 5' RACE reads with MiXCR, one row per CDR3 protein. The repertoire holds roughly 500,000 distinct CDR3 sequences, with roughly 19% as singletons. The sequence came from a man aged 30-40 years who received the YFV17D yellow fever vaccine. The input for sequencing was PBMCs, taken 15 days after the yellow fever booster vaccination. This chain joins TRBV28 and TRBJ2-3, with 7 bases matching TRBD2. CDR3 amino acids: CASSSPLAESTDTQYF. In DNA, the CDR3 is TGTGCCAGCAGTTCCCCCCTAGCGGAAAGCACAGATACGCAGTATTTT.